Presented here are 25 T cell receptor beta chains from one specimen sequenced in a study of technical replicates of blood from several donors. The repertoire was sequenced with immunoSEQ multiplex PCR; TCRdb's copy has only in-frame clones and lacks some. The sample records roughly 90,000 clones, 90% to 96% being singletons. Sequenced material: T cells isolated from PBMCs. The receptors stem from a human donor in good health.

This chain uses TRBV7-3 with TRBJ2-1; 8 bases match TRBD2. This CDR3 has 16 amino acids. The V and J ends lost 0 bases and 2 bases, in that order; junction bases with no gene match: 3. Looked up from germline, CDR1 is SGHTA and CDR2 is FQGTGA. CDR3 in amino acids: CASSLTPGGTYNEQFF. In DNA, the CDR3 is TGTGCCAGCAGCTTAACTCCGGGAGGGACCTACAATGAGCAGTTCTTC.

The J gene is TRBJ2-1, the V gene TRBV27, with D unclear. V was shortened by 6 bases and J by 8 bases, with 11 bases between the two germline ends. Germline V gives CDR1 MNHEY, CDR2 SMNVEV (reference sequence). The CDR3 is 12 amino acids. DNA of the CDR3: TGTGCCAGCAGATTTAGTGATCATGAGCAGTTCTTC. As protein: CASRFSDHEQFF.

This clone has a single count. The chain carries TRBV15 and TRBJ2-1, with 9 bases matching TRBD2. CDR3 length: 16 amino acids. The V and J ends lost 3 bases and 0 bases, in that order; junction bases with no gene match: 3. Germline V gene sequence: CDR1 LNHNV, CDR2 YYDKDF (reference sequence). The CDR3 DNA is TGTGCCACCAGCAGGACTAGCGGAATCTCCTACAATGAGCAGTTCTTC. Its protein product is CATSRTSGISYNEQFF.

The chain recombines TRBV6-5 with TRBJ1-2, with TRBD1 matching over 7 bases. Per germline, CDR1 MNHEY and CDR2 SVGAGI. The CDR3 covers 13 residues. J was trimmed by 8 bases and V by 6 bases; bases with no gene match: 9. The CDR3 DNA reads as TGTGCCAGCAGGTCCTTGACAGGGCTGGGCTACACCTTC. As protein: CASRSLTGLGYTF.

The chain uses TRBV11-3 and TRBJ1-4, with D tentatively TRBD1 (6 bases). V lost 5 bases and J lost 5, with 15 bases in between. This CDR3 spans 15 amino acids. Looked up from germline, CDR1 is SGHNT and CDR2 is YENEEA. CDR3 DNA sequence: TGTGCCAGCAGCCCACACAGGGTTTCGAATGAAAAACTGTTTTTT. Translating it yields CASSPHRVSNEKLFF.

This chain uses TRBV9 with TRBJ1-2; 10 bases are shared with TRBD1. The CDR3 is made up of 16 amino acids. The J segment lost 6 bases and the V segment lost 0 bases, leaving 8 bases of the junction unmatched. Germline-derived CDR1 and CDR2 are SGDLS and YYNGEE. CDR3 residues: CASSVETGQGIDGYTF. CDR3 coding DNA: TGTGCCAGCAGCGTAGAAACGGGACAGGGGATAGATGGCTACACCTTC.

In DNA form, the CDR3 reads TGTGCCAGCAGTCAATACAGGGGCCTGAGGTATGGCTACACCTTC. Amino acids: CASSQYRGLRYGYTF. The chain joins TRBV6-5 to TRBJ1-2, with TRBD1 matching over 7 bases. The CDR3 runs to 15 residues. After removal of 5 bases from V and 5 bases from J, the junction contained 11 bases not matched to a gene. The germline gives CDR1 MNHEY, CDR2 SVGAGI.

The rearrangement links TRBV27 to TRBJ2-1, with TRBD2 matching 8 bases. Per the germline V gene, CDR1 is MNHEY and CDR2 is SMNVEV (reference sequence). V gave up 2 bases and J gave up 7 bases; unmatched junction bases: 4. This CDR3 region has 14 residues. The CDR3 DNA is TGTGCCAGCAGTTTAGCGGGAGGAGGGAATGAGCAGTTCTTC. Translated, it gives CASSLAGGGNEQFF.

The V call is TRBV28, the J call TRBJ2-2; TRBD1 might be the D (6 bases). This CDR3 is 16 amino acids long. V was clipped by 6 bases and J by 6 bases, with 20 bases between them. The germline V gene encodes CDR1 MDHEN and CDR2 SYDVKM. CDR3 DNA: TGTGCCAGCAGACTGGGGGCGGCTATCGGAGCCGGGGAGCTGTTTTTT. It specifies CASRLGAAIGAGELFF.

This clone came up a few times. The chain has TRBV11-2 and TRBJ2-3; D remains unclear. V was trimmed by 5 bases and J by 6 bases, leaving 6 bases between them. The CDR3 runs to 11 residues. Germline CDR1 reads SGHAT; CDR2 reads FQNNGV. The CDR3 DNA sequence: TGTGCCAGCAGCCCCCTCGATACGCAGTATTTT. Protein sequence: CASSPLDTQYF.

The chain has TRBV29-1 and TRBJ2-2, with 7 bases aligning to TRBD1. CDR1 is SQVTM and CDR2 is ANQGSEA in the germline V gene. The CDR3 spans 14 residues. V gave up 2 bases and J gave up 6 bases; unmatched junction bases: 6. CDR3 residues: CSVEISQGAGELFF. The CDR3 bases are TGCAGCGTTGAAATATCTCAGGGGGCCGGGGAGCTGTTTTTT.

The CDR3 sequence: CASRQGGQPQHF. CDR3 nucleotide sequence: TGTGCCAGCAGACAAGGCGGTCAGCCCCAGCATTTT. V and J are TRBV28 and TRBJ1-5; D not resolved. V was pared by 6 bases and J by 6 bases, with 9 bases between. There are 12 residues in the CDR3. CDR1 is MDHEN and CDR2 is SYDVKM in the germline V gene.

The chain is built from TRBV5-4 and TRBJ2-3; TRBD2 agrees at 12 bases. Germline V gene sequence: CDR1 SGHNT, CDR2 YYREEE (reference sequence). Losses at the gene ends were 4 bases for V and 6 bases for J; bases not matched to a gene: 9. This CDR3 has 16 amino acids. In DNA form, the CDR3 reads TGTGCCAGCAGCAGGGGGACTAGCGGGTTGGGGGATACGCAGTATTTT. As protein: CASSRGTSGLGDTQYF. Full variable domain (remainder filled in from reference TRBV5-4 and TRBJ2-3): ETGVTQSPTHLIKTRGQQVTLRCSSQSGHNTVSWYQQALGQGPQFIFQYYREEENGRGNFPPRFSGLQFPNYSSELNVNALELDDSALYLCASSRGTSGLGDTQYFGPGTRLTVL.

In its sample, this clone was seen once. The chain joins TRBV9 to TRBJ2-5, with D tentatively TRBD2 (5 bases). The CDR3 is 13 amino acids. Germline CDR1 and CDR2: SGDLS and YYNGEE. The ends were cut back, 4 bases at V and 4 bases at J, with 11 bases in the middle. The CDR3 DNA reads as TGTGCCAGCAGCACTCGGACTGTAGAGACCCAGTACTTC. It specifies CASSTRTVETQYF. The full variable domain, completed using reference TRBV9 and TRBJ2-5, is DSGVTQTPKHLITATGQRVTLRCSPRSGDLSVYWYQQSLDQGLQFLIQYYNGEERAKGNILERFSAQQFPDLHSELNLSSLELGDSALYFCASSTRTVETQYFGPGTRLLVL.

This chain uses TRBV28 with TRBJ2-2, with D perhaps TRBD1 (6 bases). Trimming stripped 8 bases from V and 0 bases from J, with 16 bases between. This CDR3 contains 16 residues. Germline CDR1 reads MDHEN; CDR2 reads SYDVKM. CDR3 loop: CASLNRVSSNTGELFF. The CDR3 DNA reads as TGTGCCAGCCTGAACAGGGTTAGTTCGAACACCGGGGAGCTGTTTTTT.

This chain connects TRBV7-9 to TRBJ2-2; 9 bases line up with TRBD1. V lost 5 bases and J lost 3; bases outside the gene matches: 13. Germline assignment: CDR1 SEHNR and CDR2 FQNEAQ (reference sequence). The CDR3 length is 18 residues. CDR3 sequence (DNA): TGTGCCAGCAGCCTCAAGACAGGGGGGAGAATAGACACCGGGGAGCTGTTTTTT. This translates into CASSLKTGGRIDTGELFF.

V usage is TRBV7-8 and J usage is TRBJ2-7; 7 bases are shared with TRBD1. Germline CDR1 is SGHVS and CDR2 is FQNEAQ. The CDR3 covers 15 residues. Losses at the gene ends were 1 base for V and 5 bases for J; bases not matched to a gene: 8. This CDR3 reads CASSLGRGRGNEQYF. CDR3 coding DNA: TGTGCCAGCAGCTTAGGAAGGGGGCGAGGTAACGAGCAGTACTTC.

The chain joins TRBV28 to TRBJ1-1; maybe TRBD1 (6 bases). The CDR3 has 14 residues. Trimming pared 8 bases from V and 1 base from J, leaving 14 bases between. Germline loops: CDR1 MDHEN, CDR2 SYDVKM. The CDR3 sequence is CASANHRENTEAFF. The DNA of the CDR3 is TGTGCCAGCGCCAACCACAGGGAGAACACTGAAGCTTTCTTT.

The chain links TRBV7-8 to TRBJ1-1; TRBD1 agrees at 10 bases. This CDR3 region has 15 residues. Germline V gives CDR1 SGHVS, CDR2 FQNEAQ. Unmatched junction bases numbered 9, after V lost 5 bases and J lost 6 bases. DNA of the CDR3: TGTGCCAGCAGCCCTCGGGACAGGGGAATGGCTGAAGCTTTCTTT. This gives the protein CASSPRDRGMAEAFF.

A single count supports this clone. The chain has TRBV11-3 and TRBJ2-2, with D tentatively TRBD2 (6 bases). In germline, CDR1 is SGHNT, CDR2 YENEEA. The length of the CDR3 is 13 residues. V lost 3 bases and J 7 bases, leaving 9 bases between the germline ends. CDR3 amino acids: CASSLAGSGELFF. The CDR3 coding sequence is TGTGCCAGCAGCTTGGCGGGGAGCGGGGAGCTGTTTTTT. Full variable domain (outside the CDR3, taken from reference TRBV11-3 and TRBJ2-2): EAGVVQSPRYKIIEKKQPVAFWCNPISGHNTLYWYLQNLGQGPELLIRYENEEAVDDSQLPKDRFSAERLKGVDSTLKIQPAELGDSAVYLCASSLAGSGELFFGEGSRLTVL.

The rearrangement joins TRBV4-1 to TRBJ1-1, with 8 bases aligning to TRBD1. The CDR3 runs 14 residues. In germline, CDR1 is MGHRA, CDR2 YSYEKL. With 2 bases clipped from V and 4 bases from J, the junction kept 3 bases outside the gene matches. The CDR3: CASSQRQGATEAFF. CDR3 in DNA: TGCGCCAGCAGCCAACGCCAGGGGGCCACTGAAGCTTTCTTT.

This clone appeared a few times. The chain couples TRBV19 to TRBJ1-5; D unresolved. From germline, CDR1 is LNHDA and CDR2 SQIVND (reference sequence). The CDR3 sequence is 13 residues long. Trimming took off 3 bases at V and 4 bases at J, with 7 bases between the two ends. The CDR3 DNA reads TGTGCCAGTAGTATCGACGGGAATCAGCCCCAGCATTTT. Amino acids: CASSIDGNQPQHF.

The genes are TRBV27 and TRBJ2-7; 16 nucleotides align to TRBD2. CDR3 size: 16 residues. Germline trimming cut 8 bases from V and 5 bases from J; bases unmatched to any gene: 9. Germline V gene sequence: CDR1 MNHEY, CDR2 SMNVEV (reference sequence). In DNA, the CDR3 is TGTGCCAGCCTGGGACTAGCGGGAGGGCATAAGGACGAGCAGTACTTC. Its translation: CASLGLAGGHKDEQYF.

The rearrangement uses TRBV7-3 and TRBJ2-3; 9 nucleotides align to TRBD1. The J segment lost 1 base and the V segment lost 5 bases, leaving 1 base of the junction unmatched. Germline lookup yields CDR1 SGHTA and CDR2 FQGTGA. This CDR3 comprises 14 residues. CDR3: CASSRTGGTDTQYF. For the CDR3, the DNA is TGTGCCAGCAGCCGGACAGGGGGCACAGATACGCAGTATTTT.

The chain recombines TRBV29-1 with TRBJ1-4; D gene unclear. In germline, CDR1 is SQVTM, CDR2 ANQGSEA. This CDR3 is 13 amino acids long. V was pared by 1 base and J by 0 bases, with 3 bases between. The CDR3 is CSVEGATNEKLFF. DNA for the CDR3: TGCAGCGTTGAAGGAGCAACTAATGAAAAACTGTTTTTT.